One T cell receptor beta chain is described in this entry. This record comes from a study of technical replicates of blood from a few donors. The CDR3 extends over 14 amino acids. From germline, CDR1 is MNHEY and CDR2 SMNVEV (reference sequence). V was pared by 4 bases and J by 0 bases, with 9 bases between. Some clones are missing from TCRdb's copy, which holds only in-frame ones; the method was immunoSEQ multiplex PCR. This table holds approximately 81,000 clones, around 95% found once. This clonotype originated in a human donor in good health. Sequencing input: T cells isolated from PBMCs. The chain joins TRBV27 to TRBJ1-1; the D gene is possibly TRBD1 (6 bases). The CDR3 loop reads CASSWTDMNTEAFF. The CDR3, as DNA: TGTGCCAGCAGTTGGACAGACATGAACACTGAAGCTTTCTTT.